This record concerns one TCR beta chain sequence. The data were taken from a study of blood T cell repertoires in COVID-19. Study-level background: Donors in the United States, Italy and Spain gave samples during acute or convalescent COVID-19. In each case, the material was cDNA or gDNA derived from T cells, B-cell-depleted T cells, or PBMCs.

As processed by the authors: How many nucleated cells were present was estimated from reference gene primer amplification. This table comes from immunoSEQ multiplex PCR, and its TCRdb copy is limited to in-frame clones, with some not included. V and J calls and clone size are given by that table; D and trimming were obtained from the DNA. This table holds about 170,000 clones, 82% found once. Germline V gives CDR1 LNHDA, CDR2 SQIVND (reference sequence). With 5 bases removed from V and 6 bases from J, the gap between germline ends came to 16 bases. CDR3 length: 14 amino acids. This TCR came from a woman between 65 and 79 years old with acute or convalescent COVID-19. The chain joins TRBV19 to TRBJ1-1; D is perhaps TRBD1 (5 bases). Sequences were obtained from peripheral blood. The CDR3 sequence is CASSVPQGRAEAFF. CDR3 DNA sequence: TGTGCCAGTAGTGTTCCCCAGGGTCGCGCTGAAGCTTTCTTT.